The present entry profiles one T cell receptor beta chain with its context. No antigen is known for it. The CDR3 runs to 17 residues. Germline V gene sequence: CDR1 SGHRS, CDR2 YFSETQ. The V segment lost 0 bases and the J segment 7 bases; nucleotides outside the gene matches: 9. This entry comes from a study of cytomegalovirus exposure and HLA in healthy donors. Overall study context: Roughly 80 million unique TCRs from HLA-typed donors made up an early data release.

Study results and limitations: Later work found most CMV-associated TCR beta chains apparently HLA-restricted.

Everyone who donated was a healthy bone marrow donor. PCR primers comprised 60 Vbeta and 13 Jbeta primers. The data were produced by immunoSEQ multiplex PCR, yet TCRdb's version contains in-frame clones alone and is incomplete. The profile shows around 120,000 clones, roughly four fifths of them singletons. The V gene is TRBV5-1, the J gene TRBJ2-3, with 12 bases fitting TRBD1. Sequences were obtained from PBMCs. This TCR came from a man aged 45-60 years in good health and CMV-seropositive. The CDR3: CASSLASSGQGAYTQYF. In nucleotides, the CDR3 is TGCGCCAGCAGCTTGGCCTCATCGGGACAGGGGGCGTATACGCAGTATTTT.